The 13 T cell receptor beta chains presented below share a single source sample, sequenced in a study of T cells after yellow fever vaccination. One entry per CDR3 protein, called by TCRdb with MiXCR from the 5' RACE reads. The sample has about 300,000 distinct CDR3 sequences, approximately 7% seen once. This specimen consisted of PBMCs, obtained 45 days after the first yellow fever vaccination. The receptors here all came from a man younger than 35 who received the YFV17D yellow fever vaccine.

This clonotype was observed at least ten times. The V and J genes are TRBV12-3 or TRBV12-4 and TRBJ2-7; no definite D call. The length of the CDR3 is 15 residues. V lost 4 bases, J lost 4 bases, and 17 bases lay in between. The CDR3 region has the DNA TGTGCCAGCAGTTGGGCCACTGCGCGAAGGTACGAGCAGTACTTC. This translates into CASSWATARRYEQYF.

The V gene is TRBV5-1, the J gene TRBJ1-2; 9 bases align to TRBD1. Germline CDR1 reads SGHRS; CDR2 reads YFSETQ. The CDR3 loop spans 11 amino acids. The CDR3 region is CATGTGNGYTF. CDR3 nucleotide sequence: TGCGCGACCGGGACAGGGAATGGCTACACCTTC.

This chain's CDR3 is CASSFWQGAADTQYF. The CDR3 coding sequence is TGTGCCAGCAGTTTTTGGCAGGGGGCTGCAGATACGCAGTATTTT. This sequence joins TRBV27 and TRBJ2-3; 8 bases align to TRBD1. The CDR3 runs to 15 residues. V dropped 3 bases and J dropped 4; count of bases not matched to a gene: 6. CDR1 and CDR2 from the germline V gene are MNHEY and SMNVEV (reference sequence).

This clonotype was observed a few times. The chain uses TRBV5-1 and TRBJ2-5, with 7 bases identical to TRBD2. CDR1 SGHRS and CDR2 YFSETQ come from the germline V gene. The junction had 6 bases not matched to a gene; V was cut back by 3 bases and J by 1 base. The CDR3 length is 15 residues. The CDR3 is CASSSGTTVQETQYF. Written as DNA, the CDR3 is TGCGCCAGCAGCTCCGGGACTACCGTCCAAGAGACCCAGTACTTC. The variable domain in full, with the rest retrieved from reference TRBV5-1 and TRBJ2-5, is KAGVTQTPRYLIKTRGQQVTLSCSPISGHRSVSWYQQTPGQGLQFLFEYFSETQRNKGNFPGRFSGRQFSNSRSEMNVSTLELGDSALYLCASSSGTTVQETQYFGPGTRLLVL.

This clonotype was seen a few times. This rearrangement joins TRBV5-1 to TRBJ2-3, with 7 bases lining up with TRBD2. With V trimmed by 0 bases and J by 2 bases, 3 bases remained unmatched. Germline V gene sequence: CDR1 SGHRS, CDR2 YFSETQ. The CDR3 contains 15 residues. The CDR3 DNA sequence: TGCGCCAGCAGCTTGGACGGGGGGACCACAGATACGCAGTATTTT. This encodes CASSLDGGTTDTQYF.

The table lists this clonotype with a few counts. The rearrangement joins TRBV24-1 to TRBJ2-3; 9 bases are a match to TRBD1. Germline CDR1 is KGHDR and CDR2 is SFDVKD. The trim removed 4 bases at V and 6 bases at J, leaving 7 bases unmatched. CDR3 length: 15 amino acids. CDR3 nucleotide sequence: TGTGCCACCAGTGACCAAGGACAGGGGATGGATACGCAGTATTTT. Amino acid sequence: CATSDQGQGMDTQYF.

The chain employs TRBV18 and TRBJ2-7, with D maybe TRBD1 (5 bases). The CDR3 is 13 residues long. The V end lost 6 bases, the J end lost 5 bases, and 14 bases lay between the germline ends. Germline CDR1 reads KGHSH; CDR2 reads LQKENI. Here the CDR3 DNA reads TGTGCCAGCTCGAAAGACAGCGTTGACGAGCAGTACTTC. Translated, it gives CASSKDSVDEQYF.

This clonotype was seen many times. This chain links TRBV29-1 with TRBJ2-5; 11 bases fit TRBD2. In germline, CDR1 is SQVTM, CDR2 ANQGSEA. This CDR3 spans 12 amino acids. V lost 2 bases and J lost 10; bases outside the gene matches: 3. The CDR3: CSVELAGGGQYF. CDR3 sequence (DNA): TGCAGCGTTGAACTAGCGGGGGGCGGCCAGTACTTC.

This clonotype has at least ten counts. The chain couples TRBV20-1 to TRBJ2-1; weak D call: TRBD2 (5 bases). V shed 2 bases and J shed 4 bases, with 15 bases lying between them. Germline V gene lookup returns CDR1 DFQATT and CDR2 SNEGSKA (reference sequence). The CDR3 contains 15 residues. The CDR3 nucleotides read TGCAGTGCTAGAAGTAGAGGGTCGTCTTACAATGAGCAGTTCTTC. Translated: CSARSRGSSYNEQFF.

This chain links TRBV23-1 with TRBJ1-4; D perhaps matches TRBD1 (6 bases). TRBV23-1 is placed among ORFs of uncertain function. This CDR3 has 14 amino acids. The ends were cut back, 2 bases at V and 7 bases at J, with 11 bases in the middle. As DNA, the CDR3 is TGCGCCAGCAGTCAACCCGGAGGGGGTGAAAAACTGTTTTTT. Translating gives CASSQPGGGEKLFF.

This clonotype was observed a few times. The CDR3 DNA reads TGTGCCAGCTCACCCCTTGACTCTCGGGAGACCCAGTACTTC. It encodes CASSPLDSRETQYF. This rearrangement joins TRBV18 to TRBJ2-5; D is uncertain. The CDR3 covers 14 residues. Germline V CDR1 and CDR2: KGHSH, LQKENI. V lost 3 bases and J 5 bases, leaving 13 bases between the germline ends.

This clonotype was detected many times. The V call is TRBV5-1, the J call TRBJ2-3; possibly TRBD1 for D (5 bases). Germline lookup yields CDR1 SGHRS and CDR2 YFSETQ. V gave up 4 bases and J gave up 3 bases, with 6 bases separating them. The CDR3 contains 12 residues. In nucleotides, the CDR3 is TGCGCCAGCAGCCGGACAACAGATACGCAGTATTTT. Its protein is CASSRTTDTQYF.

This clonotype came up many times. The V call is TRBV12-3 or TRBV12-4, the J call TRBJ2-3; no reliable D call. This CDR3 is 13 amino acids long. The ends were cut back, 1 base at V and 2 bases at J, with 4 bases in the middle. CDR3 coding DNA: TGTGCCAGCAGTTTAGATATCACAGATACGCAGTATTTT. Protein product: CASSLDITDTQYF.